The clone carrying this TCR beta chain occurred once. Germline V lookup: CDR1 SGHVS, CDR2 FNYEAQ. Germline trimming cut 6 bases from V and 3 bases from J; bases unmatched to any gene: 8. CDR3 size: 15 residues. The sample is drawn from a study of blood T cell repertoires in COVID-19. Across the study: Sites across the United States, Italy and Spain contributed samples from acute and convalescent COVID-19.

In the authors' workflow: Amplification of reference gene primers was used by the study to estimate nucleated cell counts. The protocol was immunoSEQ multiplex PCR, while the TCRdb copy is restricted to in-frame clones and leaves out a portion. That table furnishes V, J and clone size, whereas the DNA furnished D and trimming. The data show under 300,000 clones, 80% to 90% seen once. The sequenced sample consisted of peripheral blood. V usage is TRBV7-6 and J usage is TRBJ2-7; TRBD2 aligns across 10 bases. The TCR comes from a man aged 55 to 69 with acute or convalescent COVID-19. In DNA form, the CDR3 reads TGTGCCAGCAGTGGAAGACTAGCGGGTTTCTACGAGCAGTACTTC. Protein: CASSGRLAGFYEQYF.